This T cell receptor beta chain was profiled in a study of blood T cell repertoires in COVID-19. Study as a whole: COVID-19 samples collected from the United States, Italy and Spain covered acute and convalescent phases. Nucleic acid was either cDNA or gDNA, and it came from T cells, B-cell-depleted T cells, or PBMCs.

Germline loops: CDR1 MDHEN, CDR2 SYDVKM. The V segment lost 6 bases and the J segment 2 bases; nucleotides outside the gene matches: 3. The CDR3 extends over 13 amino acids. Profiling relied on immunoSEQ multiplex PCR, and the TCRdb table lists in-frame clones only, not all of them. The sample lists hundreds of thousands of clones, around 90% occurring once. The rearrangement links TRBV28 to TRBJ1-2; 7 nucleotides match TRBD1. This receptor was taken from a man between 60 and 75 years old who had recovered from COVID-19. What was sequenced was peripheral blood. The CDR3 DNA sequence: TGTGCCAGCAGCCCGGGACAGAACTATGGCTACACCTTC. Its translation: CASSPGQNYGYTF.